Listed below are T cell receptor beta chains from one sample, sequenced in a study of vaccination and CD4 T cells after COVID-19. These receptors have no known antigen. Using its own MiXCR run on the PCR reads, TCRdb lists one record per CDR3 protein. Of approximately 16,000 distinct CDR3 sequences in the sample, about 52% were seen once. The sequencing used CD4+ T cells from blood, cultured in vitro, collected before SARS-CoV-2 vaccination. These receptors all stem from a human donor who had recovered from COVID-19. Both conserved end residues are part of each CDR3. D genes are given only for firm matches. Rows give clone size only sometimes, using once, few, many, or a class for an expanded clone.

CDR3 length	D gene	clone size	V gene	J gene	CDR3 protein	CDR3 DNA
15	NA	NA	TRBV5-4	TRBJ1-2	CASSFEGLRDYGYTF	TGTGCCAGCAGCTTTGAGGGTTTAAGGGACTATGGCTACACCTTC
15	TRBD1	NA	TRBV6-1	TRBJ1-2	CASSAIQGLGYGYTF	TGTGCCAGCAGTGCCATACAGGGGTTGGGATATGGCTACACCTTC
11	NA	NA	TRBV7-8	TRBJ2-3	CASSSKDTQYF	TGTGCCAGCAGCTCTAAGGATACGCAGTATTTT
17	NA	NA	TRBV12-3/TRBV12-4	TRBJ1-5	CASSPVGGALDNQPQHF	TGTGCCAGCAGCCCAGTGGGGGGCGCTTTGGACAATCAGCCCCAGCATTTT
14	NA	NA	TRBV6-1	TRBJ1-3	CASSERATGNTIYF	TGTGCCAGCAGTGAAAGGGCGACTGGAAACACCATATATTTT
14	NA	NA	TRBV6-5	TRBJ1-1	CASSYSSGDTEAFF	TGTGCCAGCAGTTACTCGTCAGGGGACACTGAAGCTTTCTTT
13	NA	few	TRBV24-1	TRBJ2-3	CATSEGSTDTQYF	TGTGCCACCAGTGAGGGGAGCACAGATACGCAGTATTTT
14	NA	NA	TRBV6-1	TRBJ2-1	CASSQRSSYNEQFF	TGTGCCAGCAGTCAGCGGAGCTCCTACAATGAGCAGTTCTTC
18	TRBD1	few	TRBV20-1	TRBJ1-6	CSAPIGQGAPIIGSPLHF	TGCAGTGCGCCAATTGGGCAGGGGGCGCCGATTATAGGTTCACCCCTCCACTTT
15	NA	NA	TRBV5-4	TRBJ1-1	CASSPPAGPNTEAFF	TGTGCCAGCAGCCCGCCCGCGGGCCCCAACACTGAAGCTTTCTTT
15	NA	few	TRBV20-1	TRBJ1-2	CSARVPGTPNYGYTF	TGCAGTGCTAGAGTCCCGGGGACCCCTAACTATGGCTACACCTTC
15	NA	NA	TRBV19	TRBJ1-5	CASSRQRGGNQPQHF	TGTGCCAGTAGTCGACAAAGGGGAGGCAATCAGCCCCAGCATTTT
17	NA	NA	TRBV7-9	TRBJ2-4	CASSLRKGQLAKNIQYF	TGTGCCAGCAGCTTACGTAAGGGGCAACTAGCCAAAAACATTCAGTACTTC
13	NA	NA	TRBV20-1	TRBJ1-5	CSAAGRGNQPQHF	TGCAGTGCGGCCGGGAGGGGTAATCAGCCCCAGCATTTT
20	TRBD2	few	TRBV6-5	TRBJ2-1	CASSYRGGTSGRILHNEQFF	TGTGCCAGCAGTTACCGGGGCGGGACTAGCGGGAGGATACTCCACAATGAGCAGTTCTTC
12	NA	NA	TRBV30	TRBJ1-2	CAIGPSSYGYTF	TGTGCCATCGGACCGTCGTCCTATGGCTACACCTTC
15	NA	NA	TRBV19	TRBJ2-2	CASSILTANTGELFF	TGTGCCAGTAGTATTCTGACGGCTAACACCGGGGAGCTGTTTTTT
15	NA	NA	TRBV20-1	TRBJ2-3	CSARVAATSTDTQYF	TGCAGTGCTAGAGTGGCAGCGACTAGCACAGATACGCAGTATTTT
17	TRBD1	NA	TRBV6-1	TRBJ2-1	CASSEGQGALSYNEQFF	TGTGCCAGCAGTGAAGGACAGGGGGCCCTCTCCTACAATGAGCAGTTCTTC
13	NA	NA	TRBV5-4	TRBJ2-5	CASSGGDSETQYF	TGTGCCAGCAGCGGAGGGGATTCCGAGACCCAGTACTTC
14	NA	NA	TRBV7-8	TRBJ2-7	CASSLESIDTEQYF	TGTGCCAGCAGCTTAGAATCAATCGACACGGAGCAGTACTTC
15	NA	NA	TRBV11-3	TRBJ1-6	CASSLDRVWNSPLHF	TGTGCCAGCAGCTTAGATCGGGTGTGGAATTCACCCCTCCACTTT
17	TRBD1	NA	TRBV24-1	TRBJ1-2	CATSDSQRGQGRSGYTF	TGTGCCACCAGTGATTCGCAGAGGGGACAGGGGCGGTCAGGCTACACCTTC
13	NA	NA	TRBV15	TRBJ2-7	CATSRRPSYEQYF	TGTGCCACCAGCAGAAGGCCTTCCTACGAGCAGTACTTC
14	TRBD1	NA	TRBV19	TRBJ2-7	CASSRGQVSYEQYF	TGTGCCAGTAGCCGGGGACAGGTATCCTACGAGCAGTACTTC
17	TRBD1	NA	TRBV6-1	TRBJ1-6	CASSLSLDRGFNSPLHF	TGTGCCAGCAGTCTTTCCCTGGACAGGGGATTTAATTCACCCCTCCACTTT
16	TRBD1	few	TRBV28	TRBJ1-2	CASSPPQGAGDYGYTF	TGTGCCAGCAGTCCCCCCCAGGGGGCAGGGGACTATGGCTACACCTTC
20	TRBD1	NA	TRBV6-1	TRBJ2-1	CASSEGGQGGTPSSYNEQFF	TGTGCCAGCAGTGAAGGGGGACAGGGGGGGACCCCGAGCTCCTACAATGAGCAGTTCTTC
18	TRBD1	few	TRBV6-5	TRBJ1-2	CASSYLGQGADRHYGYTF	TGTGCCAGCAGTTACTTGGGACAGGGGGCGGATCGACACTATGGCTACACCTTC
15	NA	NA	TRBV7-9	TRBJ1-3	CASGTGGHSGNTIYF	TGTGCCAGCGGGACGGGGGGCCACTCTGGAAACACCATATATTTT
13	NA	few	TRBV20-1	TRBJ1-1	CSADRGGRPEAFF	TGCAGTGCTGATAGGGGGGGAAGGCCTGAAGCTTTCTTT
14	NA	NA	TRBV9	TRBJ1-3	CASSVTDSGNTIYF	TGTGCCAGCAGCGTTACAGACTCTGGAAACACCATATATTTT
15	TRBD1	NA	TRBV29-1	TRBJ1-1	CSVVRDRDLSTEAFF	TGCAGCGTGGTCCGGGACAGGGATTTGAGCACTGAAGCTTTCTTT
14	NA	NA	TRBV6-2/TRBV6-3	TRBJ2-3	CASSPPDKPDTQYF	TGTGCCAGCAGTCCACCGGACAAGCCGGATACGCAGTATTTT
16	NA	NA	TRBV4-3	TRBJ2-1	CASSQDYRSSYNEQFF	TGCGCCAGCAGCCAAGATTATCGGAGCTCCTACAATGAGCAGTTCTTC
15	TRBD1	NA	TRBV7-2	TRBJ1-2	CASSTRQGALDGYTF	TGTGCCAGCAGCACCAGACAGGGGGCTCTTGATGGCTACACCTTC
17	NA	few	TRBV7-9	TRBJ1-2	CASSPQTGSGANYGYTF	TGTGCCAGCAGCCCACAAACGGGGTCCGGCGCTAACTATGGCTACACCTTC
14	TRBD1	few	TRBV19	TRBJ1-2	CASRPQRQGSGYTF	TGTGCCAGTAGACCCCAGCGACAGGGAAGTGGCTACACCTTC
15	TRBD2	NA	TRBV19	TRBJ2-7	CASSWASGSSYEQYF	TGTGCCAGTAGTTGGGCTAGCGGGAGCTCCTACGAGCAGTACTTC
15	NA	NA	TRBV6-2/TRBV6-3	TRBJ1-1	CASTLSRGGLTEAFF	TGTGCCAGCACCCTCTCAAGGGGGGGGCTGACTGAAGCTTTCTTT
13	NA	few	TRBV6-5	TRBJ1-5	CASSLGENQPQHF	TGTGCCAGCAGTTTGGGGGAGAATCAGCCCCAGCATTTT
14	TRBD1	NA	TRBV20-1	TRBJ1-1	CSALRGQGATEAFF	TGCAGTGCTCTAAGGGGACAGGGGGCCACTGAAGCTTTCTTT
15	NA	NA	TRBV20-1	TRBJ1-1	CSARPMTAMNTEAFF	TGCAGTGCTCGTCCAATGACGGCTATGAACACTGAAGCTTTCTTT
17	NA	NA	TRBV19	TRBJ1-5	CASTPMGVQSGNQPQHF	TGTGCCAGTACCCCCATGGGTGTCCAGTCGGGCAATCAGCCCCAGCATTTT
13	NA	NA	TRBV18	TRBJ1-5	CASSPEGDQPQHF	TGTGCCAGCTCACCAGAAGGTGATCAGCCCCAGCATTTT
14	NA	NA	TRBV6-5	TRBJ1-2	CASSLFEDHYGYTF	TGTGCCAGCAGTTTATTCGAGGATCACTATGGCTACACCTTC
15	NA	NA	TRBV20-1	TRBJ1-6	CSASPTGRGVSPLHF	TGCAGTGCTAGCCCTACGGGGAGGGGGGTATCACCCCTCCACTTT
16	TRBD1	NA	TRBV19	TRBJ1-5	CASSKETGGVGQPQHF	TGTGCCAGTAGTAAGGAAACAGGGGGCGTAGGCCAGCCCCAGCATTTT
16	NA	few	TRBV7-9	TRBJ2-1	CASSPVSGRGHDEQFF	TGTGCCAGCAGCCCTGTCTCGGGGCGAGGGCACGATGAGCAGTTCTTC
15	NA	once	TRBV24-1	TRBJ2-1	CATSDGAVSYNEQFF	TGTGCCACCAGTGATGGGGCGGTATCCTACAATGAGCAGTTCTTC
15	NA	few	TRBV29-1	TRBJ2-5	CSVAPHPGVGETQYF	TGCAGCGTTGCCCCTCATCCCGGGGTGGGAGAGACCCAGTACTTC
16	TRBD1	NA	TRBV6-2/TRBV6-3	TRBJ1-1	CASSSTGAQVGTEAFF	TGTGCCAGCAGTTCGACAGGGGCCCAGGTAGGCACTGAAGCTTTCTTT
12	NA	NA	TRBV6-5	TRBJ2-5	CASSYARGTQYF	TGTGCCAGCAGTTACGCTCGCGGGACCCAGTACTTC
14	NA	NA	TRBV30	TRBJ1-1	CAWSGTWQVSEAFF	TGTGCCTGGAGTGGGACGTGGCAGGTATCGGAAGCTTTCTTT
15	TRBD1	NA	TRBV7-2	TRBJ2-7	CASSLNRGRQYEQYF	TGTGCCAGCAGCCTCAACAGGGGGCGGCAGTACGAGCAGTACTTC